These 18 T cell receptor beta chains came from one sample sequenced in a study of CD8 T cells in Susac syndrome. After extraction with the RNeasy kit, roughly 0.45 to 1 ug of the RNA was reverse transcribed using random hexamers. TCRdb itself ran the immunoSEQ multiplex PCR reads through MiXCR, one entry per CDR3 protein. The sample holds 180,000 or so distinct CDR3 sequences; around 95% are singletons and the top ten take approximately 0.1%. The specimen was CD4+ T cells from PBMCs. The receptor set was obtained from a human donor in good health.

The chain has TRBV7-2 and TRBJ2-7; D tentatively reads TRBD1 or TRBD2 (5 bases each). The CDR3 extends over 15 amino acids. Germline CDR1 reads SGHTA; CDR2 reads FQGNSA. V lost 5 bases, J lost 2 bases, and 16 bases lay in between. CDR3 nucleotides: TGTGCCAGCAGCCCCGGGACCCCGGGTCCCTACGAGCAGTACTTC. Its translation is CASSPGTPGPYEQYF.

V gene TRBV24-1 combines with J gene TRBJ2-1; the match to TRBD2 covers 8 bases. The germline gives CDR1 KGHDR, CDR2 SFDVKD. V trimming: 4 bases; J trimming: 2 bases; junction bases outside the gene matches: 3. This CDR3 is 15 amino acids long. Here the CDR3 DNA reads TGTGCCACCAGTGACGGGAGGGGAACCTACAATGAGCAGTTCTTC. The encoded protein is CATSDGRGTYNEQFF.

The rearrangement joins TRBV29-1 to TRBJ1-4; D is uncertain. The CDR3 totals 14 residues. V shed 1 base and J shed 8 bases, with 14 bases lying between them. Germline CDR1 reads SQVTM; CDR2 reads ANQGSEA. CDR3: CSVEVGGEREKLFF. The CDR3 DNA sequence: TGCAGCGTTGAAGTCGGCGGCGAGAGAGAAAAACTGTTTTTT.

The chain combines TRBV5-4 with TRBJ2-5; D remains unclear. Germline assignment: CDR1 SGHNT and CDR2 YYREEE (reference sequence). The CDR3 length is 14 residues. Trimming shortened V by 0 bases and J by 4 bases, and 10 bases separated the two germline ends. CDR3 sequence: CASSLGPLGETQYF. The CDR3 DNA sequence: TGTGCCAGCAGCTTGGGACCCCTGGGAGAGACCCAGTACTTC.

The chain recombines TRBV6-5 with TRBJ2-5; 8 positions match TRBD2. V was pared by 2 bases and J by 3 bases, with 8 bases of the junction left unmatched. This CDR3 has 16 amino acids. Germline V CDR1 and CDR2: MNHEY, SVGAGI. For the CDR3, the DNA is TGTGCCAGCAGTTACGAACGGGGGGGCCTAAAAGAGACCCAGTACTTC. It is translated as CASSYERGGLKETQYF.

This sequence joins TRBV24-1 and TRBJ2-3; TRBD1 matches 9 bases. This CDR3 has 14 amino acids. J lost 3 bases, V lost 3 bases, and 0 bases had no gene match. The germline gives CDR1 KGHDR, CDR2 SFDVKD. The CDR3 nucleotides read TGTGCCACCAGTGATGGACAGGGGACAGATACGCAGTATTTT. Protein: CATSDGQGTDTQYF.

The chain is built from TRBV23-1 and TRBJ1-2; D not resolved. TRBV23-1 is known as an ORF, though its function is uncertain. The V end lost 2 bases, the J end lost 3 bases, and 16 bases lay between the germline ends. The CDR3 consists of 16 residues. The CDR3 bases are TGCGCCAGCAGTCAACCCGGATGCCGCCCAGACTATGGCTACACCTTC. Its translation is CASSQPGCRPDYGYTF.

The chain joins TRBV29-1 to TRBJ1-2; no clear D gene. V shed 2 bases and J shed 7 bases, with 11 bases lying between them. CDR1 and CDR2 from the germline V gene are SQVTM and ANQGSEA. There are 12 residues in the CDR3. The CDR3 DNA reads TGCAGCGTTGAATCCGCTGAGGGTGGCTACACCTTC. Translation: CSVESAEGGYTF.

V and J are TRBV6-2 or TRBV6-3 and TRBJ2-3; no clear D gene. The CDR3 is made up of 14 amino acids. Trimming pared 2 bases from V and 2 bases from J, leaving 8 bases between. Per the germline V gene, CDR1 is MNHEY and CDR2 is SVGEGT. Written as DNA, the CDR3 is TGTGCCAGCAGTTACGACGGCTACACAGATACGCAGTATTTT. Its translation is CASSYDGYTDTQYF.

V is TRBV15 and J is TRBJ1-6, with D possibly TRBD1 on 6 matching bases. Germline values: CDR1 LNHNV, CDR2 YYDKDF (reference sequence). This CDR3 contains 17 residues. The germline V and J ends were trimmed by 0 bases and 0 bases, with 9 bases remaining between them. The DNA for the CDR3 is TGTGCCACCAGCAGAGATCAGGGGAGCTCCTATAATTCACCCCTCCACTTT. Amino acids: CATSRDQGSSYNSPLHF.

This chain uses TRBV12-3 or TRBV12-4 with TRBJ1-5; D gene ambiguous. CDR3 length equals 12 residues. V was pared by 8 bases and J by 6 bases, with 11 bases between. For the CDR3, the DNA is TGTGCCAGCTGCGTACATCCTCAGCCCCAGCATTTT. Translated: CASCVHPQPQHF.

The V call is TRBV2, the J call TRBJ2-3; 10 bases are shared with TRBD2. CDR1 is SNHLY, CDR2 FYNNEI, per germline. V gave up 4 bases and J gave up 3 bases; unmatched junction bases: 7. The length of the CDR3 is 16 residues. The CDR3 loop is CASSVMASGRTDTQYF. CDR3 sequence (DNA): TGTGCCAGCAGTGTGATGGCTAGCGGGAGAACAGATACGCAGTATTTT. Full variable domain (outside the CDR3, taken from reference TRBV2 and TRBJ2-3): EPEVTQTPSHQVTQMGQEVILRCVPISNHLYFYWYRQILGQKVEFLVSFYNNEISEKSEIFDDQFSVERPDGSNFTLKIRSTKLEDSAMYFCASSVMASGRTDTQYFGPGTRLTVL.

This chain uses TRBV7-2 with TRBJ1-2; D gene unclear. The V end was cut by 3 bases, the J end by 7 bases, with 12 bases between. The CDR3 covers 13 residues. CDR1 is SGHTA, CDR2 FQGNSA, per germline. In DNA, the CDR3 is TGTGCCAGCAGCTTCCGGGAGCATCTTGGCTACACCTTC. This gives the protein CASSFREHLGYTF.

V usage is TRBV6-2 or TRBV6-3 and J usage is TRBJ1-5, with D perhaps TRBD1 (5 bases). The CDR3 has 15 residues. The germline gives CDR1 MNHEY, CDR2 SVGEGT. Trimming took 6 bases from V and 6 from J, leaving 18 bases between them. The CDR3, as DNA: TGTGCCAGCAGCCGGGGGGACCGCTCAGGTCAGCCCCAGCATTTT. Translated: CASSRGDRSGQPQHF.

This chain connects TRBV5-4 to TRBJ2-5; weak D call: TRBD2 (6 bases). Germline CDR1 reads SGHNT; CDR2 reads YYREEE (reference sequence). This CDR3 contains 14 residues. V was trimmed by 0 bases and J by 2 bases, leaving 8 bases between them. CDR3: CASSLGRGQETQYF. The CDR3 bases are TGTGCCAGCAGCTTGGGTCGGGGGCAAGAGACCCAGTACTTC. Full variable domain (outside the CDR3, taken from reference TRBV5-4 and TRBJ2-5): ETGVTQSPTHLIKTRGQQVTLRCSSQSGHNTVSWYQQALGQGPQFIFQYYREEENGRGNFPPRFSGLQFPNYSSELNVNALELDDSALYLCASSLGRGQETQYFGPGTRLLVL.

V gene TRBV29-1 combines with J gene TRBJ2-2; D possibly corresponds to TRBD1 (5 bases). The V end lost 7 bases, the J end lost 2 bases, and 14 bases lay between the germline ends. Germline-derived CDR1 and CDR2 are SQVTM and ANQGSEA. CDR3 length equals 14 residues. CDR3 sequence reads: CSAMTESNTGELFF. In DNA, the CDR3 is TGCAGCGCGATGACAGAGTCTAACACCGGGGAGCTGTTTTTT.

This chain uses TRBV7-2 with TRBJ2-5; TRBD1 matches 9 bases. CDR1 SGHTA and CDR2 FQGNSA come from the germline V gene. The CDR3 loop spans 13 amino acids. V was clipped by 6 bases and J by 7 bases; unmatched bases: 6. CDR3 bases: TGTGCCAGCAGGGCCGGGACAGGGTTGACCCAGTACTTC. Its translation is CASRAGTGLTQYF.

V usage is TRBV7-2 and J usage is TRBJ1-1, with D perhaps TRBD1 (5 bases). CDR1 SGHTA and CDR2 FQGNSA come from the germline V gene. Trimming stripped 6 bases from V and 5 bases from J, with 16 bases between. This CDR3 contains 14 residues. The CDR3 sequence is CASSSQGRRTEAFF. The CDR3 bases are TGTGCCAGCAGTTCTCAGGGAAGAAGGACTGAAGCTTTCTTT.